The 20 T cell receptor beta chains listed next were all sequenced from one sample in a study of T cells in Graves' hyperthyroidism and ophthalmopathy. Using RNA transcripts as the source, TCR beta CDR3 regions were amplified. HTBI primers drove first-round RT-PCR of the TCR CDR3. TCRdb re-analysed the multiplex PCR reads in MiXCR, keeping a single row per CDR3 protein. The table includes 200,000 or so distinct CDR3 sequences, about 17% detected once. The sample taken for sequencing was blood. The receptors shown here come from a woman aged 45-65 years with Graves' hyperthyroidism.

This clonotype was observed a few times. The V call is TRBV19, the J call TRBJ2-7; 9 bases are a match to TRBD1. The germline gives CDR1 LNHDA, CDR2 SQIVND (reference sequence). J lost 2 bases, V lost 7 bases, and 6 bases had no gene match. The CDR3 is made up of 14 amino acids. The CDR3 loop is CASKPGQGTYEQYF. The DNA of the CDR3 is TGTGCCAGTAAACCGGGACAGGGAACCTACGAGCAGTACTTC.

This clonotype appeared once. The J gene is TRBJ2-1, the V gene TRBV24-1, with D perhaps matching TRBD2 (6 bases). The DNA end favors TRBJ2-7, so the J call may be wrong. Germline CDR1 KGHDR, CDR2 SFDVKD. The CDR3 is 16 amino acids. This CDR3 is CATSDFPRGTYNEQYF. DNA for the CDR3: TGTGCCACCAGTGATTTCCCCCGGGGGACTTACAATGAGCAGTACTTC.

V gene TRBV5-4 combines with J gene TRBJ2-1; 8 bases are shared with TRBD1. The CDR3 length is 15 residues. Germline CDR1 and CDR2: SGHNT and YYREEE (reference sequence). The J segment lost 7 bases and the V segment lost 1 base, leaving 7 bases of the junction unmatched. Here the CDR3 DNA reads TGTGCCAGCAGCTTGATGCAGGGGGCGCGAAATGAGCAGTTCTTC. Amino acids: CASSLMQGARNEQFF. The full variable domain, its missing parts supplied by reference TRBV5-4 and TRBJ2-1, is ETGVTQSPTHLIKTRGQQVTLRCSSQSGHNTVSWYQQALGQGPQFIFQYYREEENGRGNFPPRFSGLQFPNYSSELNVNALELDDSALYLCASSLMQGARNEQFFGPGTRLTVL.

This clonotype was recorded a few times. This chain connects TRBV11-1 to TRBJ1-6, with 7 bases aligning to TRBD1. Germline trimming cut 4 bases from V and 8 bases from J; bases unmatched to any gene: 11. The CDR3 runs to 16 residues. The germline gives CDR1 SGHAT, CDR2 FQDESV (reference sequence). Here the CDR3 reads CASSSEGDSLYSPLHF. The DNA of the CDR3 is TGTGCCAGCAGCTCCGAGGGGGACAGCCTATATTCACCCCTCCACTTT.

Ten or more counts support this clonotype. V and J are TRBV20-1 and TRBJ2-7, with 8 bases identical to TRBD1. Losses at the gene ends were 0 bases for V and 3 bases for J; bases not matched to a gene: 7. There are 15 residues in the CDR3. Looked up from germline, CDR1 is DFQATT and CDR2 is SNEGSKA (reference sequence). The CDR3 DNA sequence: TGCAGTGCTAGAGAGATCCCGGGGACAGGCTACGAGCAGTACTTC. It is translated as CSAREIPGTGYEQYF.

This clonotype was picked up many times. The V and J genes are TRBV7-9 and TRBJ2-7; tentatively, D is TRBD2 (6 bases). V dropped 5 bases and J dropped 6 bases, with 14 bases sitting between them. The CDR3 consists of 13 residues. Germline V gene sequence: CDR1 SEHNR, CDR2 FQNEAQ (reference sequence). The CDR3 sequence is CASSPREIPEQYF. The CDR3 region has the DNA TGTGCCAGCAGCCCCCGGGAGATCCCCGAGCAGTACTTC.

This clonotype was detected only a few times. The CDR3: CASKPSGHDGYTF. As DNA, the CDR3 is TGCGCCAGCAAGCCGTCCGGTCATGATGGCTACACCTTC. The chain couples TRBV10-2 to TRBJ1-2; D is unresolved. V lost 7 bases to trimming and J lost 6 bases, with 15 bases between them. Germline CDR1 reads WSHSY; CDR2 reads SAAADI. CDR3 size: 13 residues.

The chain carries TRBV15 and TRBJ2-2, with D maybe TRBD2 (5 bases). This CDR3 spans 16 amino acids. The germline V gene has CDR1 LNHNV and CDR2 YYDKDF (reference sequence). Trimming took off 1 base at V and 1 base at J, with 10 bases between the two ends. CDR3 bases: TGTGCCACCAGCAGAGGGCTAGCCATGAACACCGGGGAGCTGTTTTTT. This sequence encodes CATSRGLAMNTGELFF.

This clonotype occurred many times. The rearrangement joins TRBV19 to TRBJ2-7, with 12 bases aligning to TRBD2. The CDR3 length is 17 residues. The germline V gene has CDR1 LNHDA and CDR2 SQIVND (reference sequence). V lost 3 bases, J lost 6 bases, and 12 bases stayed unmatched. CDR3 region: CASSIDDQASGRVEQYF. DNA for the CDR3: TGTGCCAGTAGTATCGACGATCAAGCTAGCGGGAGGGTCGAGCAGTACTTC.

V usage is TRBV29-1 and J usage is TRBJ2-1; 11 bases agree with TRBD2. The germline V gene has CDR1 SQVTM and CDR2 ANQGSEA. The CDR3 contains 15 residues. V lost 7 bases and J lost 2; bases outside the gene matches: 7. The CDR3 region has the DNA TGCAGCGCCTCTCTAGCGGGAGGCGCCTACAATGAGCAGTTCTTC. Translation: CSASLAGGAYNEQFF.

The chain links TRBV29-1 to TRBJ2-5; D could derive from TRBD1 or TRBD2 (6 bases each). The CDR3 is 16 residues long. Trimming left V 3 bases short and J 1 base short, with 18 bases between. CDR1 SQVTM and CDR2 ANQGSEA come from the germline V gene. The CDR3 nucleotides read TGCAGCGTTGAGCCCAGAGGGGGGAGCCCCCAAGAGACCCAGTACTTC. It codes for CSVEPRGGSPQETQYF.

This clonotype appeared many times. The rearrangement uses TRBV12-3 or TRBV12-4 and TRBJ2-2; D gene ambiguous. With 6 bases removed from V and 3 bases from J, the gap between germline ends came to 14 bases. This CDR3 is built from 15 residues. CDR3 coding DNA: TGTGCCAGCAGCAATACTGCGCCACACACCGGGGAGCTGTTTTTT. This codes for CASSNTAPHTGELFF.

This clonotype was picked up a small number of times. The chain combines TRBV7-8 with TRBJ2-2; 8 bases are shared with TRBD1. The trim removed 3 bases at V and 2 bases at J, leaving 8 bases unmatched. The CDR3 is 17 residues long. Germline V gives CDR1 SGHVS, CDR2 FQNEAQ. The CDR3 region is CASSLTGVGLNTGELFF. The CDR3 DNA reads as TGTGCCAGCAGCTTGACAGGGGTGGGTCTTAACACCGGGGAGCTGTTTTTT.

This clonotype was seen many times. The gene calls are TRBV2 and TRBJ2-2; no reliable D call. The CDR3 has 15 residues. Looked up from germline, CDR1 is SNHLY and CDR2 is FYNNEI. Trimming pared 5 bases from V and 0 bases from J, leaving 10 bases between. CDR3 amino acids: CASSPANTNTGELFF. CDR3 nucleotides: TGTGCCAGCAGTCCGGCGAACACGAACACCGGGGAGCTGTTTTTT.

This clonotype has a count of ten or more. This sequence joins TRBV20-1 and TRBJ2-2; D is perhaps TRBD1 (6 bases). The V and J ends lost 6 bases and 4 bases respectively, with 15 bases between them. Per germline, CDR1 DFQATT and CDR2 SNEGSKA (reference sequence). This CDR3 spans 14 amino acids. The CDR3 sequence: CSANRATSTGELFF. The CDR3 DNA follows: TGCAGTGCCAACAGGGCGACGAGCACCGGGGAGCTGTTTTTT.

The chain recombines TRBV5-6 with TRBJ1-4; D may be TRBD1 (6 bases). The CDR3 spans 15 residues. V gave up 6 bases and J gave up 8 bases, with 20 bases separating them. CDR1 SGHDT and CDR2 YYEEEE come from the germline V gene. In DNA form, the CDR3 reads TGTGCCAGCACCCCTTGGGGGGGGGCTCAGGAAAAACTGTTTTTT. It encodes CASTPWGGAQEKLFF. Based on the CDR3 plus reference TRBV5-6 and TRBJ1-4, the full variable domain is DAGVTQSPTHLIKTRGQQVTLRCSPKSGHDTVSWYQQALGQGPQFIFQYYEEEERQRGNFPDRFSGHQFPNYSSELNVNALLLGDSALYLCASTPWGGAQEKLFFGSGTQLSVL.

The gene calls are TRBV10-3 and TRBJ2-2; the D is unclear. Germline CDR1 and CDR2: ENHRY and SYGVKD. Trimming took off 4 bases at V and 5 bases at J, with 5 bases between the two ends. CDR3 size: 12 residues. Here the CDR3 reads CAISAMTGELFF. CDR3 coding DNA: TGTGCCATCAGTGCGATGACCGGGGAGCTGTTTTTT.

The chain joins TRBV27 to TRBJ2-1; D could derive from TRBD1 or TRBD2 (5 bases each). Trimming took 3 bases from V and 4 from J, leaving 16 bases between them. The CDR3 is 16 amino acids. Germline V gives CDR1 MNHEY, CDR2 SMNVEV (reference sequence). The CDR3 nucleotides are TGTGCCAGCAGTTTCCGGGGCAGCCATCCGTACAATGAGCAGTTCTTC. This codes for CASSFRGSHPYNEQFF.

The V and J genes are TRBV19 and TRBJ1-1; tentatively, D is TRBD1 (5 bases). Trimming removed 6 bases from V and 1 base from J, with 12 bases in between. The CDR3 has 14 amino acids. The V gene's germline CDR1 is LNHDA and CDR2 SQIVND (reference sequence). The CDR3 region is CASSWGRRNTEAFF. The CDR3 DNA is TGTGCCAGTAGCTGGGGGAGACGGAACACTGAAGCTTTCTTT.

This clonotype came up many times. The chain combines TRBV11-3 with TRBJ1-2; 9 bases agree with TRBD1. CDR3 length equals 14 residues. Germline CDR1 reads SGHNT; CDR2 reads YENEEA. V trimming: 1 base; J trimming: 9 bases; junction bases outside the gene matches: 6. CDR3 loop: CASSLARTGESYTF. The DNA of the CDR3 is TGTGCCAGCAGCTTAGCCCGGACAGGGGAGAGCTACACCTTC. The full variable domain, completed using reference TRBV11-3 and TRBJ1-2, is EAGVVQSPRYKIIEKKQPVAFWCNPISGHNTLYWYLQNLGQGPELLIRYENEEAVDDSQLPKDRFSAERLKGVDSTLKIQPAELGDSAVYLCASSLARTGESYTFGSGTRLTVV.